A selection of T cell receptor beta chains follows, all from one sample in a study of T cells in localized non-small cell lung cancer. Clones were read by immunoSEQ multiplex PCR, and TCRdb kept only the in-frame ones, dropping some. The table shows tens of thousands of clones, with 60% to 85% occurring only once. The specimen comprised PBMCs, sampled before any cancer treatment. Receptor source: a woman aged 40 to 75 with stage II lung adenocarcinoma. Each CDR3 is given with its conserved first and last residue. Each record gives: J gene, clone size, V gene, CDR3 protein. Only some rows state a clone size, as once, few, many or a class for expanded clones.

>TRBJ2-2|-|TRBV7-3
CASSLTMGRANTGELFF
>TRBJ1-6|medium-sized|TRBV4-2
CASSQETGQGNSPLHF
>TRBJ2-7|-|TRBV5-5
CASSLVEGKGHSYEQYF
>TRBJ2-7|-|TRBV27
CASSPGPLSYEQYF
>TRBJ1-1|-|TRBV7-2
CASSLGGADTEAFF
>TRBJ1-1|once|TRBV7-3
CASSSGLNTEAFF
>TRBJ2-2|few|TRBV10-3
CAISAQAGELFF
>TRBJ2-3|few|TRBV7-9
CASSLTVDTQYF
>TRBJ2-3|-|TRBV30
CAWTHTDTQYF
>TRBJ2-1|once|TRBV4-3
CASRGTISGGWNEQFF
>TRBJ2-2|-|TRBV6-1
CASSELGIGTGELFF
>TRBJ1-4|-|TRBV9
CASSVEGVENEKLFF
>TRBJ1-1|-|TRBV11-2
CASSSRRPGLDTEAFF
>TRBJ1-2|-|TRBV9
CASSSPDREEGYTF
>TRBJ1-1|few|TRBV5-1
CASSGEGNTEAFF